This T cell receptor (beta chain) comes out of a study of blood T cell repertoires in COVID-19. For the study at large: COVID-19 samples, acute and convalescent, were from the United States, Italy and Spain. PBMCs, B-cell-depleted T cells, or T cells provided the cDNA or gDNA that made up the material.

As processed by the authors: How many nucleated cells were present was estimated from reference gene primer amplification. Assay: immunoSEQ multiplex PCR; the TCRdb copy retains only in-frame clones and omits some. Clonal size and the V and J genes are those of that table, whereas D and trimming came from the DNA. This table has about 130,000 clones, less than 85% appearing once. This clonotype was obtained from a woman in her sixties with acute or convalescent COVID-19. The specimen sequenced was peripheral blood.

The chain's CDR3 is CASSPETATNEKLFF. CDR3 in DNA: TGTGCCAGCAGCCCCGAGACAGCAACTAATGAAAAACTGTTTTTT. The rearrangement joins TRBV6-2 or TRBV6-3 to TRBJ1-4; tentative D call: TRBD1 (5 bases). The CDR3 runs to 15 residues. The V gene lost 6 bases and the J gene lost 0 bases, with 11 bases spanning the gap. Germline CDR1 MNHEY, CDR2 SVGEGT.